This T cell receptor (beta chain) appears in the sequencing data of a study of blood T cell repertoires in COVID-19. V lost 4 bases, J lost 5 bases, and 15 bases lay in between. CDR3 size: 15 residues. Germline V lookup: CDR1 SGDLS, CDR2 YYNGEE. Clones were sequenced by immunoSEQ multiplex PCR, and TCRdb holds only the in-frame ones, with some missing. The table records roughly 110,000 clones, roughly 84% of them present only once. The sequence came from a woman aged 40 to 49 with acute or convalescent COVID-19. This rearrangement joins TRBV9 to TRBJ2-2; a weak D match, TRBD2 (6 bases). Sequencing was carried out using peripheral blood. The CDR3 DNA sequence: TGTGCCAGCAGCCTTTTCGAAGGGACTACCGGGGAGCTGTTTTTT. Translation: CASSLFEGTTGELFF.